Below, one T cell receptor beta chain is given with its context. The antigen remains undetermined. CDR1 is LNHDA and CDR2 is SQIVND in the germline V gene (reference sequence). The CDR3 length is 17 residues. V lost 8 bases to trimming and J lost 1 base, with 23 bases between them. The entry originates in a study of Tregs in tolerant kidney transplant recipients. Study-wide findings and caveats: Findings come from small patient numbers and require larger validation. Some patients' samples used different primers over time, so nucleotide sequences weren't comparable.

Repertoires were generated with immunoSEQ multiplex PCR, while TCRdb's copy carries only in-frame clones and drops some. The data contain 74,000 or so clones, about 91% of them singletons. Related graft donors supplied nonmyeloablative bone marrow transplants, and mixed chimerism was transient. This sequence joins TRBV19 and TRBJ1-1; D might be TRBD1 (5 bases). The sample was CD4+ T cells from blood (PBMCs), taken 24 months after the transplant. The TCR originated in a human patient who received a combined kidney and bone marrow transplant. Some of the T cells may derive from the graft donor. The CDR3 DNA is TGTGCCAGTTCAATCCAGTACATCTCCAGGGCGAACACTGAAGCTTTCTTT. As protein: CASSIQYISRANTEAFF.